This TCR beta chain originates from a study of tumor and adjacent non-tumor tissue in lung cancer. Study-level information: On average, productive TCRbeta reads reached about 4.2 million per sample.

Germline CDR1 and CDR2: SGHTA and FQGTGA. CDR3 length: 16 amino acids. This sample's RNA came from whole unsorted tissue. The normal lung tissue was taken more than 3 cm from the tumor edge. Remarks on this clonotype: As yet, its antigen is unknown. At one end, the junction sequence differs from germline, possibly due to a read error.

A modified ARM-PCR protocol with three rounds of nested PCR amplified TCRbeta. One entry per CDR3 protein, called by TCRdb with MiXCR from the multiplex PCR reads. Of some 68,000 distinct CDR3 sequences in the sample, more than 75% were seen once. Regarding the study as a whole: In normal lung, the top 100 clones were significantly more dominant than in tumor.

This sequence was found in a man between 60 and 70 years old with non-small cell lung cancer. The chain has TRBV7-3 and TRBJ2-2; D unresolved. The sequenced sample was distant non-tumor lung tissue. The CDR3 bases are TGTGCCAGCAGTCAAATTGGGCAGATACGTACCGTGGAGCTGTTTTTT. It is translated as CASSQIGQIRTVELFF.